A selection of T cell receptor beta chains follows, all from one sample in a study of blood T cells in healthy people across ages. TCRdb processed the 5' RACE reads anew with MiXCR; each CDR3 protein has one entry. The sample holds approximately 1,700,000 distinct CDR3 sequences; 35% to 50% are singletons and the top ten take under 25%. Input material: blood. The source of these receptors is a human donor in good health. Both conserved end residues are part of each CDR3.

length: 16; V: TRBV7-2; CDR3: CASSLVGTGYDYGYTF
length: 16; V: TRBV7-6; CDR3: CASSSQSGVLREKLFF
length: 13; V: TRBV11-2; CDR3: CASSLSSIIEAFF
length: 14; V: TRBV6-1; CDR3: CASNSGSYAYEQYF
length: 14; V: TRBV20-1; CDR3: CSARDWQGAGEQYF
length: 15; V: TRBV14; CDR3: CASSRIRGRNTEAFF
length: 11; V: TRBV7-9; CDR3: CVTGSNYGYTF
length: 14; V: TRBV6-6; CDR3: CASKQGDTNHGYTF
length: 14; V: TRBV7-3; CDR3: CASSRDRASNEQYF
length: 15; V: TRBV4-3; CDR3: CASSQRLGYGETQYF
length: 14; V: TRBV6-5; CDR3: CASSRGRFLETQYF
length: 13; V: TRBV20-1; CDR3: CSARPGGQDTQYF
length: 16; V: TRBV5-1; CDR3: CASSLAVSGAKNIQYF
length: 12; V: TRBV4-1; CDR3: CASSLGPDGAFF
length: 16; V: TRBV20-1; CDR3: CSASTVEGRDPYEQYF
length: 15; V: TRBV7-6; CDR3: CASSLWTAATDTQYF
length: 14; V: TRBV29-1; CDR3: CSLQNRGRYNEQFF
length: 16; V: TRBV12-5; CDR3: CASGLGGGQSSYEQYF
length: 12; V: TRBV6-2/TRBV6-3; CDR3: CASTRTGQTQYF
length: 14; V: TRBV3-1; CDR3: CASSQVPGNSPLHF
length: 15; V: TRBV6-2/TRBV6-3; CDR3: CASSYSTAEYNEQFF
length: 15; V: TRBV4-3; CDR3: CASSQDEWVGEKLFF
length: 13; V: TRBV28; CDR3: CASSSPGDTEAFF
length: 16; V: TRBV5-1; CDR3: CASSLGSGVSTDTQYF
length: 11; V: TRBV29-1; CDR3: CSVGLAYGYTF
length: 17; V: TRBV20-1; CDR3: CSASPNSGRRANNEQFF
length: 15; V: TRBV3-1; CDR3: CASSQNHWTFNEQFF
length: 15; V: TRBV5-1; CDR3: CASSLSQRNTDTQYF
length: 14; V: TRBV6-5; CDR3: CASSYNGPEMKAFF
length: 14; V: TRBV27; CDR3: CASSFGGSYNEQFF
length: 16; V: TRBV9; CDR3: CACSVTPGLLYNEQFF
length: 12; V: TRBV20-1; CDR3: CSVNRGQVEQFF
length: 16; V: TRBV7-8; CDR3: CASSWIAGKSTDTQYF
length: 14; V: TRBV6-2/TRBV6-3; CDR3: CASGGRGLSYEQYF
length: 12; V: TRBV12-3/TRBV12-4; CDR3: CASSPTGETQFF
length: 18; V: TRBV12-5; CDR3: CASGYWRGDPTNTGELFF
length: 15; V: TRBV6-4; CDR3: CASSDSTSGGDTQYF
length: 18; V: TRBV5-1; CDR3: CASSLGRRTSGAYNEQFF
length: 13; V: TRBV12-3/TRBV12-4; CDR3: CASRYPGGTEAFF
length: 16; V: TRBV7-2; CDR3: CASSLAWGQGSHGYTF
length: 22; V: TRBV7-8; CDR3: CASSLAWEGTQGLFDWVYGYTF
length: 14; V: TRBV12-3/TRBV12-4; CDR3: CASSPSGGGTEAFF
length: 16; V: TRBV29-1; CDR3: CSVLSPDSQYQETQYF
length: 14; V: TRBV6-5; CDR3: CASSYGAGPYGYTF
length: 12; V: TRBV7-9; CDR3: CASSRTGQPPHF
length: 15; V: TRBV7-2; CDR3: CASSFQQNLVGEQYF